This T cell receptor (beta chain) is from a study of long-term antiretroviral therapy in people with HIV. The study's findings and limits: The study lacked data on ART adherence, viral resistance or therapy changes. Repertoire dominance by clones expanded before ART was seen at all time points.

This CDR3 spans 15 amino acids. Germline CDR1 MNHNS, CDR2 SASEGT. Trimming stripped 2 bases from V and 4 bases from J, with 14 bases between. A v3.0 immunoSEQ assay was performed at survey level. Produced via immunoSEQ multiplex PCR; TCRdb's table is partial and in-frame only. The sample gives tens of thousands of clones, about 72% of which show up once; more than 10% is in the top ten. In this sample, this clone turned up once. The antigen is not known. The chain has TRBV6-1 and TRBJ2-5; perhaps TRBD2 as D (6 bases). Sequenced material: unsorted PBMCs, taken less than 1.8 years before starting antiretroviral therapy. This clonotype was obtained from a woman in her forties with HIV. CDR3 nucleotide sequence: TGTGCCAGCAGTGAATGGCGGAGGGCCCGAGAGACCCAGTACTTC. Encoded protein: CASSEWRRARETQYF.